A selection of T cell receptor beta chains follows, all from one sample in a study of regulatory T cells. Sequencing used immunoSEQ multiplex PCR; TCRdb keeps in-frame clones, though not all of them. The table records around 16,000 clones, around 83% of them present only once. Sequencing was carried out using conventional CD4+ T cells sorted from blood. Receptors were obtained from a person aged 25-39 years with CD3G deficiency. Both conserved end residues are part of each CDR3.

CDR3 protein	V gene	J gene
CASRTLPNTEAFF	TRBV19	TRBJ1-1
CASSPLWDYGYTF	TRBV28	TRBJ1-2
CASSLASEGQPQHF	TRBV28	TRBJ1-5
CASSGTVYGYTF	TRBV28	TRBJ1-2
CAISDGGHEQFF	TRBV10-3	TRBJ2-1
CASSVLQGGEQYF	TRBV7-8	TRBJ2-7
CASSLMTGIAGANVLTF	TRBV7-9	TRBJ2-6
CASSFGNEKLFF	TRBV28	TRBJ1-4
CASSSGLAGPSTDTQYF	TRBV7-9	TRBJ2-3
CASSLEGAGGYTF	TRBV7-9	TRBJ1-2
CASSERGTLYEQYF	TRBV28	TRBJ2-7
CASSPRTSTDTQYF	TRBV18	TRBJ2-3
CASSGPGTKAYEQYF	TRBV28	TRBJ2-7
CASSSRQGRSPLHF	TRBV11-2	TRBJ1-6
CASSWTGAGANVLTF	TRBV7-9	TRBJ2-6
CASSFAAGGRNTQYF	TRBV7-9	TRBJ2-3
CASSKDRGHGNTGELFF	TRBV28	TRBJ2-2
CASSSRQRPNEKLFF	TRBV6-1	TRBJ1-4
CASSFAGGTSYEQYF	TRBV28	TRBJ2-7
CASSLTGGANYEQYF	TRBV5-1	TRBJ2-7
CASSQPGSTEAFF	TRBV6-6	TRBJ1-1
CASSLGAGSLGQYF	TRBV5-1	TRBJ2-7
CATQQLRGPLHF	TRBV28	TRBJ1-6
CASSRAPGGGYEQYF	TRBV5-1	TRBJ2-7
CASSLDRDQPQHF	TRBV7-8	TRBJ1-5
CASSKMPGQVNEQFF	TRBV28	TRBJ2-1
CASSLSQGYGYTF	TRBV28	TRBJ1-2
CASSYSRTRVATQYF	TRBV6-5	TRBJ2-3
CAISLQGGVGYTF	TRBV10-3	TRBJ1-2
CASSSSNYGYTF	TRBV28	TRBJ1-2
CASSSSSGGLNHEQYF	TRBV28	TRBJ2-7
CASSYEADTEAFF	TRBV6-5	TRBJ1-1
CAWSENTGKLFF	TRBV30	TRBJ1-4